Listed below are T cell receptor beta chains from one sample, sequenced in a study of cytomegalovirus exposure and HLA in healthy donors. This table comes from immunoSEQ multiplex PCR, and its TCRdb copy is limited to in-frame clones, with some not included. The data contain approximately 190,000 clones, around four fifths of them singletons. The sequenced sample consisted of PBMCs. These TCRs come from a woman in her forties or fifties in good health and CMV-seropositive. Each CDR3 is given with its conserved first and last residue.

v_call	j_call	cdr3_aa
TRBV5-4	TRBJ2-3	CASSLGRGPDTQYF
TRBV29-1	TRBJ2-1	CSVEDALDRKQFF
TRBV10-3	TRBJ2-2	CAISPRLAVDTGELFF
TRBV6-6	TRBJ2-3	CASIANPWTDTQYF
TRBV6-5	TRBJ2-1	CASSSLTGDHEQFF
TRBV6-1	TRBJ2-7	CASISRGPGEQYF
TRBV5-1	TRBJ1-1	CASNPTGGVGEAFF
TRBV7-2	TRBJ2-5	CASSLIRFGETQYF
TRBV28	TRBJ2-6	CASLISGANVLTF
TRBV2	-	CASSEIGEGAYEQYF
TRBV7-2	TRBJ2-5	CASSRGLRGETQYF
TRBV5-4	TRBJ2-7	CASSPSAGGYEQYF
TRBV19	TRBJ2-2	CASSIGGAANTGELFF
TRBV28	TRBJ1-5	CASSLSGQGAWQPQHF
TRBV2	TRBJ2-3	CASTAREGLNTQYF
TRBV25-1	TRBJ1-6	CASSDRTGVGSPLHF
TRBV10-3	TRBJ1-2	CAISESQGHYGYTF
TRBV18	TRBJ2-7	CASSPPNPGQGQYF
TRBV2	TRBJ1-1	CASAADRNTEAFF
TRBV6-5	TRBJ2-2	CASSVDRGRTGELFF
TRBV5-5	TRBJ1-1	CASSFARRWEGTEAFF
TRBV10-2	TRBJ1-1	CASSETDRVLYTEAFF
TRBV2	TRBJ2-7	CASSDSPPQREGRNEQYF
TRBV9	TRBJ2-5	CASSPGTSPSGTQYF
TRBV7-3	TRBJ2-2	CASSPTSGRITGELFF
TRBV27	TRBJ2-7	CASSLIGSYHEQYF
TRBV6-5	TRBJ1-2	CASSSRTTYGYTF
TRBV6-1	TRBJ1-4	CASSRDRGYEKLFF
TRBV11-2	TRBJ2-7	CASSLEQGASYEQYF
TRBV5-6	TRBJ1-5	CASSPGYNQPQHF
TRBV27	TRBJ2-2	CASSHPGTGDREHRGAVF
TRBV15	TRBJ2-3	CATSSRDRGQVDTQYF
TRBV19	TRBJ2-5	CASMAAGGGGLETQYF
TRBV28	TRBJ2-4	CASSLVGLAKNIQYF
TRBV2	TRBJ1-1	CASSESPTVNTEAFF
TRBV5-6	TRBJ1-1	CASSLTVNTEAFF
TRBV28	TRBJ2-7	CASSLRQAEQYF
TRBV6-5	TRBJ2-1	CASSSQLGLYNEQFF
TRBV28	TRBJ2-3	CASRQKVGTSGGTDYTDTQYF
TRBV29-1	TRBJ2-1	CSVVGLAGEGGNEQFF
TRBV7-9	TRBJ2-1	CASSPAPRGEQFF
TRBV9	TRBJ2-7	CASSVDTESYEQYF
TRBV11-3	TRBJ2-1	CASSRGQPYNEQFF
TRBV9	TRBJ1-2	CASSVQGNYGYTF
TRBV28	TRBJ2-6	CASSLFSRVSLSGANVLTF
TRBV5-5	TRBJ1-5	CASSLNILSNQPQHF
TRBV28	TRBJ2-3	CASSSQGQGTDTQYF
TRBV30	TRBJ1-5	CAWSVENQPQHF
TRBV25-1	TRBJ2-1	CASSDSATGAYNEQFF
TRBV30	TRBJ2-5	CAWSYGVQRESAKKGTQYF
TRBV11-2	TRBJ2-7	CASSLVVSSYEQYF
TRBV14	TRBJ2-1	CASSQAGTGTYNEQFF
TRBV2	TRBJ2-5	CTSRERDRGGETQYF
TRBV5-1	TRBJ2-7	CASSLDGGIPKEQYF
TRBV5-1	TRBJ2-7	CASSWGAGNEQYF